This T cell receptor beta chain is drawn from a study of graft-versus-host responses after intestinal transplantation. Study as a whole: Every one of the recipients received anti-thymocyte globulin induction and afterwards took tacrolimus and steroids for three to four years. Study-level findings and limits: There were GvH clones found in recipient marrow, and some of them appeared first in ileum or blood.

V shed 4 bases, J shed 5 bases, and the junction held 4 bases outside the gene matches. The CDR3 is 14 amino acids. Germline CDR1 and CDR2: MNHEY and SMNVEV (reference sequence). This clone was found once. Its antigen is unidentified. The repertoire was sequenced with immunoSEQ multiplex PCR; TCRdb's copy has only in-frame clones and lacks some. Seen here are about 94,000 clones, 90% to 95% observed once, and the top ten hold 0.5%. The rearrangement links TRBV27 to TRBJ1-5, with TRBD1 matching over 8 bases. The receptor comes from a human donor who received an intestinal transplant. Sequences were derived from unstimulated CD8+ T cells sorted from spleen or lymph node cells, sampled before intestinal transplant. The CDR3 region has the DNA TGTGCCAGCAGTTACAGGGGGAGGGATCAGCCCCAGCATTTT. Translated, it gives CASSYRGRDQPQHF.